These 10 T cell receptor beta chains were sequenced from one sample in a study of regulatory T cells in long-lasting Graves disease. With iRepertoire HTBI primers and Arm-PCR of CDR3 regions, TCR beta libraries were built. MiXCR was run by TCRdb on the multiplex PCR reads, yielding one entry per CDR3 protein. The table has a few hundred thousand distinct CDR3 sequences, roughly a fifth seen once. Noted time point: newly diagnosed GD, antithyroid drugs for less than 3 months. RNA from PBMCs was the source of the TCR library. This sample was shared with a second study, whose subject was T cells in Graves' hyperthyroidism and ophthalmopathy.

Here the sequenced sample was peripheral blood mononuclear cells (PBMCs), taken at new diagnosis, from a patient treated with antithyroid drugs. These TCRs come from a woman in her 30s with Graves disease.

The chain combines TRBV28 with TRBJ2-3, with 11 bases matching TRBD2. CDR1 is MDHEN and CDR2 is SYDVKM in the germline V gene. Germline trimming cut 2 bases from V and 2 bases from J; bases unmatched to any gene: 15. This CDR3 is 20 amino acids long. The CDR3 is CASSLPFLLIAGGTTDTQYF. CDR3 nucleotide sequence: TGTGCCAGCAGTTTACCCTTCCTCTTAATAGCGGGAGGGACCACAGATACGCAGTATTTT.

This clonotype was seen a few times. The genes are TRBV13 and TRBJ2-3; 11 positions agree with TRBD2. Losses at the gene ends were 5 bases for V and 0 bases for J; bases not matched to a gene: 10. Germline V CDR1 and CDR2: PRHDT, FYEKMQ (reference sequence). The length of the CDR3 is 18 residues. The CDR3 here is CASSRRASGRLSTDTQYF. The CDR3 nucleotides are TGTGCCAGCAGCCGTCGGGCTAGCGGGAGGCTTAGCACAGATACGCAGTATTTT.

The chain is built from TRBV27 and TRBJ2-7; the D gene is possibly TRBD2 (7 bases). Trimming left V 5 bases short and J 4 bases short, with 15 bases between. The length of the CDR3 is 14 residues. Germline assignment: CDR1 MNHEY and CDR2 SMNVEV (reference sequence). The CDR3 DNA sequence: TGTGCCAGCAGTCTGGCAGGGGAGGGGTACGAGCAGTACTTC. It encodes CASSLAGEGYEQYF.

About this clonotype: A much bigger clone sits one base away, suggesting this may be a read error. This rearrangement joins TRBV12-3 or TRBV12-4 to TRBJ1-1; TRBD1 aligns across 10 bases. This CDR3 comprises 16 residues. With V trimmed by 2 bases and J by 10 bases, 13 bases remained unmatched. The CDR3: CASSLRLPGQGSVAFF. DNA of the CDR3: TGTGCCAGCAGTTTAAGACTGCCGGGACAGGGGAGCGTAGCTTTCTTT.

This clonotype has at least ten counts. The genes are TRBV28 and TRBJ2-1; D unclear. The CDR3 runs 17 residues. Germline V gene sequence: CDR1 MDHEN, CDR2 SYDVKM. V shed 3 bases and J shed 6 bases, with 21 bases lying between them. The CDR3 loop is CASSFPPRGWRGNEQFF. The CDR3 region has the DNA TGTGCCAGCAGTTTTCCCCCCCGTGGTTGGAGAGGCAATGAGCAGTTCTTC.

This clonotype has ten or more counts. This rearrangement joins TRBV6-1 to TRBJ1-3, with TRBD1 as a possible D gene (6 bases). V shed 8 bases and J shed 0 bases, with 14 bases lying between them. Germline V gene lookup returns CDR1 MNHNS and CDR2 SASEGT. The CDR3 extends over 15 amino acids. As DNA, the CDR3 is TGTGCCAGCGGAAAAGACAGGAGCTCTGGAAACACCATATATTTT. It specifies CASGKDRSSGNTIYF.

This clonotype was counted many times. The V and J genes are TRBV28 and TRBJ1-6; possibly TRBD1 for D (5 bases). The germline V and J ends were trimmed by 8 bases and 9 bases, with 11 bases remaining between them. The CDR3 extends over 12 amino acids. Germline values: CDR1 MDHEN, CDR2 SYDVKM. The CDR3 nucleotides read TGTGCCAGCGGGGGAGTTGGTTCACCCCTCCACTTT. Translation gives CASGGVGSPLHF.

This clonotype has more than one count but fewer than ten. A much larger clone sits a single nucleotide away, making a read error possible. The chain joins TRBV14 to TRBJ2-1; D remains ambiguous. Germline CDR1 SGHDN, CDR2 FVKESK. This CDR3 comprises 15 residues. V dropped 3 bases and J dropped 7 bases, with 16 bases sitting between them. CDR3 amino acids: CASSHYPLPLNEQFF. CDR3 DNA: TGTGCCAGCAGCCATTATCCCCTACCCCTGAATGAGCAGTTCTTC.

This clonotype came up many times. The gene calls are TRBV7-2 and TRBJ1-1, with unresolved D. This CDR3 comprises 14 residues. With 6 bases removed from V and 1 base from J, the gap between germline ends came to 12 bases. Germline V lookup: CDR1 SGHTA, CDR2 FQGNSA. CDR3 in DNA: TGTGCCAGCAGGCCCCCCTATAAGAACACTGAAGCTTTCTTT. Translation gives CASRPPYKNTEAFF. The variable domain in full, completed from reference TRBV7-2 and TRBJ1-1, reads GAGVSQSPSNKVTEKGKDVELRCDPISGHTALYWYRQSLGQGLEFLIYFQGNSAPDKSGLPSDRFSAERTGGSVSTLTIQRTQQEDSAVYLCASRPPYKNTEAFFGQGTRLTVV.

This clonotype was detected many times. J is TRBJ1-4 and V is TRBV2, with 11 bases that match TRBD1. The CDR3 has 15 residues. From germline, CDR1 is SNHLY and CDR2 FYNNEI. The V segment lost 5 bases and the J segment 7 bases; nucleotides outside the gene matches: 6. The CDR3 here is CASSSGTGGGEKLFF. The CDR3 region has the DNA TGTGCCAGCAGTTCCGGGACAGGGGGGGGTGAAAAACTGTTTTTT.